This TCR beta chain is from a study of CD8 T cells in ankylosing spondylitis (dated by TCRdb to the late 2010s). A note on the overall study: T cell receptor beta repertoires were profiled in healthy donors and ankylosing spondylitis patients so that disease-linked TCR variants could be found. The full study cohort comprised 25 ankylosing spondylitis patients and about a hundred healthy donors. Peripheral blood was sampled, and synovial fluid was additionally collected from ankylosing spondylitis patients. Overall study results and their limits: According to the report, matched synovial fluid samples from ankylosing spondylitis patients were significantly enriched for the disease-linked clones. A TCR beta motif made up of several highly homologous amino acid variants appeared to be characteristic of blood from ankylosing spondylitis patients. Some motif variants had previously been reported in the synovial fluid and blood of reactive arthritis patients, which suggests shared mechanisms of disease initiation. A CD8+ phenotype was shown by the disease-linked clones, which were found at relatively low frequencies in peripheral blood.

Instrument used: Illumina HiSeq 2500. Quantitative 5'-RACE with molecular barcodes was used to prepare TCR beta libraries. The authors processed their data as follows. A new computational method based on a probabilistic model of VDJ rearrangement was used to identify disease-linked TCR variants. The public sequencing data were trimmed at Q25 with fastp and processed into clonotypes with MiXCR by TCRdb, which kept only in-frame beta chains. Rows matching on CDR3 protein sequence are summarized as one entry with the most common DNA and genes. The V and J calls come from TCRdb's annotation, not from the publication. This sample is represented by a few hundred thousand distinct CDR3 sequences; over 15% of them were singletons. Jointly, the top ten make up roughly 34% of the sample. At the junction V is shortened by 6 bases and J by 1 base, with 13 bases in between. Taken from the germline V gene, the CDR1 and CDR2 loops are SQVTM and ANQGSEA. The CDR3 measures 13 amino acids from cysteine to phenylalanine. The entry retains the CDR3 DNA only, 39 bases that are in frame from base 1.

The sample holds many counts of this clonotype. Which antigen it targets is not known. Base qualities are not recorded, but no much larger clone differs from it by a single base. This TCR derives from a male donor with ankylosing spondylitis or in good health (not recorded which). Sequenced: blood, either unsorted or a sorted T cell fraction (not recorded which). The chain is assembled from TRBV29-1 and TRBJ2-7; the D assignment is uncertain and may be TRBD1 or TRBD2, with 5 bases supporting each. The CDR3 here reads CSVRRGESYEQYF. Here is the DNA: TGCAGCGTCCGAAGGGGAGAGTCCTACGAGCAGTACTTC.